The next 9 T cell receptor beta chains were all read from a single sample in a study of cytomegalovirus exposure and HLA in healthy donors. The PCR contained 60 Vbeta and 13 Jbeta primers. Assay used: immunoSEQ multiplex PCR; TCRdb lists only in-frame clones, some missing. In the table there are 150,000 to 200,000 clones, over 70% of which are singletons. Input material: PBMCs. The receptors stem from a male donor in good health and CMV-seronegative.

The sample holds a few counts of this clone. This chain connects TRBV27 to TRBJ1-5; possible D gene TRBD1, 5 bases. V lost 2 bases and J 7 bases, leaving 9 bases between the germline ends. CDR3 size: 13 residues. The V gene's germline CDR1 is MNHEY and CDR2 SMNVEV (reference sequence). CDR3 bases: TGTGCCAGCAGTTTAGAAAGGGGACAGCCCCAGCATTTT. Translation gives CASSLERGQPQHF.

This clone was detected once. The rearrangement joins TRBV28 to TRBJ1-6, with 7 bases matching TRBD1. The CDR3 has 13 residues. Trimming removed 6 bases from V and 8 bases from J; junction bases left unmatched: 4. Germline V CDR1 and CDR2: MDHEN, SYDVKM. CDR3 bases: TGTGCCAGCAGCGACAGGGTCTATTCACCCCTCCACTTT. This sequence encodes CASSDRVYSPLHF.

This chain joins TRBV2 and TRBJ1-4, with D perhaps TRBD1 (6 bases). This CDR3 is 12 amino acids long. Trimming took off 7 bases at V and 13 bases at J, with 16 bases between the two ends. From germline, CDR1 is SNHLY and CDR2 FYNNEI. CDR3 region: CASKGPGGGLFF. The CDR3 nucleotides are TGTGCCAGCAAAGGCCCGGGAGGGGGACTGTTTTTT.

V is TRBV30 and J is TRBJ1-2; the D is unclear. Trimming took off 1 base at V and 4 bases at J, with 19 bases between the two ends. The CDR3 has 16 residues. Germline V gives CDR1 GTSNPN, CDR2 SVGIG (reference sequence). The CDR3, as DNA: TGTGCCTGGAGTGGGCACGCCGGGAAGACCCTCTATGGCTACACCTTC. Protein: CAWSGHAGKTLYGYTF.

The chain recombines TRBV19 with TRBJ1-6, with a weak D call TRBD1 (5 bases). Germline V CDR1 and CDR2: LNHDA, SQIVND (reference sequence). The V gene lost 4 bases and the J gene lost 6 bases, with 13 bases spanning the gap. The CDR3 covers 15 residues. The CDR3 nucleotides read TGTGCCAGTAGTACCCCGGCGGGACCTAATTCACCCCTCCACTTT. Amino acid sequence: CASSTPAGPNSPLHF.

The rearrangement uses TRBV4-2 and TRBJ1-2; TRBD1 agrees at 9 bases. CDR3 size: 16 residues. Looked up from germline, CDR1 is LGHNA and CDR2 is YNFKEQ. V shed 7 bases, J shed 2 bases, and the junction held 11 bases outside the gene matches. The CDR3 sequence: CASTPSQGAVNYGYTF. DNA of the CDR3: TGTGCCAGCACACCTTCACAGGGGGCGGTAAACTATGGCTACACCTTC.

The genes are TRBV5-1 and TRBJ1-6; TRBD1 aligns across 10 bases. The CDR3 spans 17 residues. The V gene's germline CDR1 is SGHRS and CDR2 YFSETQ. V was clipped by 4 bases and J by 1 base; unmatched bases: 5. In nucleotides, the CDR3 is TGCGCCAGCAGCGACGGACAGGGGGGATCCTATAATTCACCCCTCCACTTT. This gives the protein CASSDGQGGSYNSPLHF.

The chain employs TRBV6-1 and TRBJ2-1; maybe TRBD1 (5 bases). V was cut by 0 bases and J by 4 bases, with 7 bases left in between. The CDR3 has 14 amino acids. Per the germline V gene, CDR1 is MNHNS and CDR2 is SASEGT. This CDR3 is CASSEASGYNEQFF. The DNA of the CDR3 is TGTGCCAGCAGTGAAGCGTCAGGGTACAATGAGCAGTTCTTC.

The chain carries TRBV2 and TRBJ2-7; maybe TRBD2 (5 bases). The CDR3 has 12 amino acids. Germline CDR1 SNHLY, CDR2 FYNNEI. V dropped 8 bases and J dropped 1 base, with 9 bases sitting between them. The CDR3 loop is CASLAGSYEQYF. DNA of the CDR3: TGTGCCAGCCTGGCGGGTTCCTACGAGCAGTACTTC. The full variable domain, rest sourced from reference TRBV2 and TRBJ2-7, is EPEVTQTPSHQVTQMGQEVILRCVPISNHLYFYWYRQILGQKVEFLVSFYNNEISEKSEIFDDQFSVERPDGSNFTLKIRSTKLEDSAMYFCASLAGSYEQYFGPGTRLTVT.